The source of this T cell receptor beta chain is a study of blood T cell repertoires in COVID-19. Overall study: Material from acute and convalescent COVID-19 was sourced from the United States, Italy and Spain. In each case, the material was cDNA or gDNA derived from T cells, B-cell-depleted T cells, or PBMCs.

As originally analysed: Reference gene primer amplification gave nucleated cell count estimates. Only in-frame clones appear in the TCRdb table, and some are missing; sequencing was by immunoSEQ multiplex PCR. That table gives V, J and clone size, and the DNA gave D and trimming. The repertoire holds around 30,000 clones, with around 87% as singletons. This CDR3 spans 14 amino acids. Germline V gives CDR1 SNHLY, CDR2 FYNNEI. Deletions cut 7 bases from V and 1 base from J, with 10 bases between. The TCR was taken from a human donor in a cohort sampled during active COVID-19. The donor label of this sample is uncertain. The rearrangement links TRBV2 to TRBJ2-2, with a weak D call TRBD2 (6 bases). Sample: peripheral blood. The CDR3 nucleotides read TGTGCCAGCACCCCCGGGGGGAACACCGGGGAGCTGTTTTTT. Encoded protein: CASTPGGNTGELFF. The full variable domain, completed using reference TRBV2 and TRBJ2-2, is EPEVTQTPSHQVTQMGQEVILRCVPISNHLYFYWYRQILGQKVEFLVSFYNNEISEKSEIFDDQFSVERPDGSNFTLKIRSTKLEDSAMYFCASTPGGNTGELFFGEGSRLTVL.